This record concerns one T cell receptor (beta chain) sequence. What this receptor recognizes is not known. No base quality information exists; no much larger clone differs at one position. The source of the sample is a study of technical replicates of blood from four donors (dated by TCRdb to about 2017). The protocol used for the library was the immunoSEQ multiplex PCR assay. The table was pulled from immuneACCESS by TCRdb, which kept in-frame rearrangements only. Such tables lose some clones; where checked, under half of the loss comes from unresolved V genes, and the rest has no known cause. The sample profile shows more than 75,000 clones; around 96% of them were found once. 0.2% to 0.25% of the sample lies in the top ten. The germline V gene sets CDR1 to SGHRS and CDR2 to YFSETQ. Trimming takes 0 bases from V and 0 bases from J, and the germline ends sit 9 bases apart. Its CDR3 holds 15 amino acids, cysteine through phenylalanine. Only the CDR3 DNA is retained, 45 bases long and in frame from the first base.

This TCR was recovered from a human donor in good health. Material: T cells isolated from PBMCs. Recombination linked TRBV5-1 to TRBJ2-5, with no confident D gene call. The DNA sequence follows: TGCGCCAGCAGCTTGGTGGGCAGCTACCAAGAGACCCAGTACTTC. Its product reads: CASSLVGSYQETQYF. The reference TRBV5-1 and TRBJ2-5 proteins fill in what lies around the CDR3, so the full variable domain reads KAGVTQTPRYLIKTRGQQVTLSCSPISGHRSVSWYQQTPGQGLQFLFEYFSETQRNKGNFPGRFSGRQFSNSRSEMNVSTLELGDSALYLCASSLVGSYQETQYFGPGTRLLVL.